One T cell receptor beta chain is described in this entry. Its antigen is as yet unknown. This specimen belongs to a study of beta chain features in type 1 diabetes. The sequenced template was cDNA made from the entire isolated RNA. Profiled with immunoSEQ multiplex PCR; TCRdb holds only in-frame clones, not every one. The sample includes hundreds of thousands of clones, 11% to 15% of them seen just once. This CDR3 region has 17 residues. The V gene's germline CDR1 is ENHRY and CDR2 SYGVKD. V dropped 2 bases and J dropped 0; count of bases not matched to a gene: 6. Study conclusions and caveats: Across all four CD4+ subsets, people with type 1 diabetes showed modestly shorter TCRB CDR3s. HLA effects on TCRB rearrangement stayed unresolved here.

This TCR came from a man between 18 and 35 years old with type 1 diabetes. Input material: naive CD4+ T cells from blood. This rearrangement joins TRBV10-3 to TRBJ2-1, with TRBD2 matching over 8 bases. The CDR3, as DNA: TGTGCCATCAGTGAGGCTAGCGGGCCGAGCTCCTACAATGAGCAGTTCTTC. Protein product: CAISEASGPSSYNEQFF.